The TCR beta chain described here comes from a study of blood T cell repertoires in COVID-19 (TCRdb year 2020). About the full investigation: Samples from collaborators originated in the United States, Italy and Spain and spanned both the acute and convalescent phases of COVID-19. Subjects who had been exposed to COVID-19, were actively infected with it, or had recovered from it provided the deeply sampled blood TCRbeta repertoires that made up the dataset. The samples were drawn from two sources: the first 160 participants of the ongoing ImmuneRACE study, and 1,200 or so subjects contributed by 6 global collaborators. Where available, HLA class I and class II types were taken from metadata supplied by the sample provider and were not determined by assay-based typing. Nearly every sample came with metadata listing a de-identified subject ID, COVID-19 status, age in years and sex. The repertoires were released in a freely available public database meant as a resource for research on the immune response to SARS-CoV-2. The prospective study material was composed of cDNA or gDNA derived from T cells, B-cell-depleted T cells, or PBMCs. The paper's findings and limits, for the study overall: How much clinical and demographic metadata was included differed by source and by participant, and the metadata was provided uncurated.

To note about this clone: Its specific antigen is unknown. Per-base qualities were not stored, and no clone one base away is much larger.

Participants in the prospective study were aged about 18 to 95 years, lived in 24 United States geographic areas, and enrolled through a virtual design. In the prospective study, participants were assigned to cohorts based on the clinical history participants reported in a screening survey and a study questionnaire. In the prospective study, whole blood, serum and a nasopharyngeal or oropharyngeal swab were collected from each participant by mobile phlebotomists. Prospective study participants could optionally give additional blood draws and questionnaires over an approximately two-month period. Before DNA extraction, prospective study blood samples were shipped either frozen or at room temperature. The immunoSEQ Assay, a bias-controlled multiplex PCR, was used to amplify TCRbeta CDR3 regions from genomic DNA. The original pipeline was this. Within the assay, amplification of reference gene primers was used to estimate how many nucleated cells each sample contained. To quantify the absolute abundance of each unique TCRbeta CDR3 rearrangement, sequence reads were collapsed and filtered. For each sample, productive Simpson clonality was calculated as the square root of Simpson's diversity index across productive rearrangements. TCRdb limited this immuneACCESS table to in-frame rearrangements with V and J called. A share of clones is missing; checked studies link under half to unresolved V genes, and the rest is unexplained. The V and J calls and the clone size are those of that table, but D and trimming were determined from the DNA. For this sample there are about 210,000 clones; about 84% appear just once. 5% to 7% of the sample is held by the ten biggest clonotypes.

The germline V gene yields MGHDK for CDR1 and SYGVNS for CDR2. Here V drops 4 bases and J drops 4 bases, and the junction holds 9 bases not matched to any gene. The CDR3 goes from the cysteine to the phenylalanine over 16 residues. Just the 48-base CDR3 DNA is kept, in frame starting at base 1. This clonotype was sampled from a man aged 35 to 55 with acute COVID-19. Sequences were obtained from PBMCs or T cells enriched from blood (not recorded which). The chain is assembled from TRBV25-1 and TRBJ1-2, with 10 middle bases fitting TRBD1. The DNA is TGTGCCAGCAGTGTTGGGACAGGGGCCGCGGTCTATGGCTACACCTTC. Translated, it reads CASSVGTGAAVYGYTF.